A single sample is the source of the 14 T cell receptor beta chains below, sequenced in a study of blood T cell repertoires in COVID-19. Generated by immunoSEQ multiplex PCR, the TCRdb table keeps only in-frame clones and is missing some. This table has approximately 190,000 clones, 70% to 90% appearing once. The specimen sequenced was peripheral blood. The receptors stem from a man between 60 and 70 years old with active or convalescent COVID-19.

CDR3 residues: CASSDSKQLYKPRLQPQHF. DNA of the CDR3: TGTGCCAGCAGTGACTCGAAACAGCTTTATAAGCCAAGACTACAGCCCCAGCATTTT. The V gene is TRBV6-4, the J gene TRBJ1-5; no definite D call. Trimming took 0 bases from V and 7 from J, leaving 25 bases between them. Germline V gene sequence: CDR1 MRHNA, CDR2 SNTAGT. The CDR3 is made up of 19 amino acids.

The CDR3 region is CASQGGSYNSPLHF. The CDR3 bases are TGTGCCAGCCAGGGCGGCTCCTATAATTCACCCCTCCACTTT. The chain links TRBV6-5 to TRBJ1-6, with D tentatively TRBD1 (5 bases). V was trimmed by 8 bases and J by 0 bases, leaving 8 bases between them. This CDR3 spans 14 amino acids. CDR1 MNHEY and CDR2 SVGAGI come from the germline V gene.

The CDR3 loop is CASSLGDQPQHF. The CDR3 DNA is TGTGCCAGCAGTTTGGGAGATCAGCCCCAGCATTTT. This chain joins TRBV12-3 or TRBV12-4 and TRBJ1-5; D not certain. Trimming took 3 bases from V and 5 from J, leaving 5 bases between them. This CDR3 spans 12 amino acids.

The chain couples TRBV6-6 to TRBJ2-5, with 12 nucleotides matching TRBD2. This CDR3 has 16 residues. In germline, CDR1 is MNHNY, CDR2 SVGAGI (reference sequence). Trimming at V came to 0 bases and at J to 4 bases, leaving 3 bases not matched to a gene. In DNA form, the CDR3 reads TGTGCCAGCAGTTACTCAGGGACTAGCGGGCCAGAGACCCAGTACTTC. Residues: CASSYSGTSGPETQYF.

This chain joins TRBV11-2 and TRBJ2-1; 12 bases match TRBD2. Unmatched junction bases numbered 19, after V lost 4 bases and J lost 9 bases. CDR1 SGHAT and CDR2 FQNNGV come from the germline V gene. This CDR3 is 19 amino acids long. The CDR3 DNA reads as TGTGCCAGCAGCTCCAGAACCCTGCTAGCGGGGGGGCTAGGGGCTGAGCAGTTCTTC. Encoded protein: CASSSRTLLAGGLGAEQFF.

The chain carries TRBV5-1 and TRBJ2-7; no clear D gene. This CDR3 is built from 11 residues. Germline CDR1 and CDR2: SGHRS and YFSETQ. V lost 4 bases, J lost 5 bases, and 7 bases lay in between. CDR3 DNA sequence: TGCGCCAGCAGCACCTATGACGAGCAGTACTTC. It specifies CASSTYDEQYF.

The rearrangement uses TRBV28 and TRBJ1-2; the match to TRBD1 covers 7 bases. Germline assignment: CDR1 MDHEN and CDR2 SYDVKM. The CDR3 extends over 16 amino acids. V lost 4 bases, J lost 4 bases, and 12 bases stayed unmatched. The CDR3 sequence: CASSSPDSTGTYGYTF. The CDR3 region has the DNA TGTGCCAGCAGTTCCCCCGATTCGACAGGGACCTATGGCTACACCTTC.

The chain couples TRBV5-1 to TRBJ2-7; TRBD1 might be the D (5 bases). Germline V CDR1 and CDR2: SGHRS, YFSETQ. The CDR3 contains 15 residues. Trimming cost V 0 bases and J 2 bases, with 12 bases left between them. The CDR3 coding sequence is TGCGCCAGCAGCTTGGGAGACAGTTCCGCCTACGAGCAGTACTTC. Translated: CASSLGDSSAYEQYF.

This clone was found a few times. This rearrangement joins TRBV5-1 to TRBJ2-7, with 9 nucleotides matching TRBD2. Per the germline V gene, CDR1 is SGHRS and CDR2 is YFSETQ. V trimming: 0 bases; J trimming: 3 bases; junction bases outside the gene matches: 4. The CDR3 length is 15 residues. The CDR3 region has the DNA TGCGCCAGCAGCTTGGCCTTAGCGGGGGTCTACGAGCAGTACTTC. Amino acids: CASSLALAGVYEQYF.

V is TRBV30 and J is TRBJ2-5; tentatively, D is TRBD2 (5 bases). The germline CDR1 and CDR2 sequences are GTSNPN and SVGIG (reference sequence). The CDR3 runs 13 residues. The V gene lost 5 bases and the J gene lost 0 bases, with 10 bases spanning the gap. Here the CDR3 reads CAWATDYQETQYF. The CDR3 nucleotides read TGTGCCTGGGCGACGGACTACCAAGAGACCCAGTACTTC.

The chain couples TRBV7-9 to TRBJ1-2; TRBD1 aligns across 9 bases. The CDR3 consists of 15 residues. Germline V gene data show CDR1 as SEHNR and CDR2 as FQNEAQ (reference sequence). With V trimmed by 5 bases and J by 7 bases, 11 bases remained unmatched. The CDR3 DNA is TGTGCCAGCAGCGCCAAGGGGACAGGGATTGGTGGCTACACCTTC. Residues: CASSAKGTGIGGYTF.

The rearrangement joins TRBV11-2 to TRBJ2-5; D possibly corresponds to TRBD2 (5 bases). The CDR3 has 16 amino acids. Germline V gives CDR1 SGHAT, CDR2 FQNNGV. Trimming cost V 0 bases and J 2 bases, with 13 bases left between them. CDR3 sequence reads: CASSLDPMGVQETQYF. DNA of the CDR3: TGTGCCAGCAGCTTAGATCCGATGGGAGTTCAAGAGACCCAGTACTTC.

The rearrangement links TRBV5-5 to TRBJ1-4; perhaps TRBD1 as D (6 bases). The germline CDR1 and CDR2 sequences are SGHKS and YYEKEE (reference sequence). V dropped 4 bases and J dropped 4 bases, with 11 bases sitting between them. The CDR3 extends over 14 amino acids. DNA for the CDR3: TGTGCCAGCAGCGTGGGGGGGCTTAATGAAAAACTGTTTTTT. Translated, it gives CASSVGGLNEKLFF.

The rearrangement links TRBV11-1 to TRBJ2-1, with D maybe TRBD2 (6 bases). The length of the CDR3 is 14 residues. Per the germline V gene, CDR1 is SGHAT and CDR2 is FQDESV (reference sequence). V lost 5 bases, J lost 4 bases, and 12 bases lay in between. The CDR3 is CASSPGLAYNEQFF. For the CDR3, the DNA is TGTGCCAGCAGCCCGGGACTCGCTTACAATGAGCAGTTCTTC.